This T cell receptor (beta chain) stems from a study of blood T cell repertoires in COVID-19. TCRdb's table, derived via immunoSEQ multiplex PCR, lists solely in-frame clones and lacks some. The sample includes 200,000 to 250,000 clones, 82% seen only once; the top ten take 3% to 4%. V lost 4 bases and J lost 0, with 6 bases in between. The CDR3 is 13 amino acids. Germline V CDR1 and CDR2: MRHNA, SNTAGT. Input material: PBMCs or T cells enriched from blood (not recorded which). This sequence was found in a woman aged 60 to 75 who had recovered from COVID-19. The chain has TRBV6-4 and TRBJ1-1, with unresolved D. CDR3 residues: CASSAQLNTEAFF. As DNA, the CDR3 is TGTGCCAGCAGTGCACAGCTGAACACTGAAGCTTTCTTT.